Presented here are 8 T cell receptor beta chains from one specimen sequenced in a study of blood T cell repertoires in COVID-19. Clones were read by immunoSEQ multiplex PCR, and TCRdb kept only the in-frame ones, dropping some. The sample carries about 74,000 clones, about 88% recorded once. Material for sequencing was peripheral blood. The receptors originated from a man aged 65 to 79 with active or convalescent COVID-19.

This clone showed up just a few times. The chain has TRBV9 and TRBJ2-2, with D perhaps TRBD2 (5 bases). Germline V gene data show CDR1 as SGDLS and CDR2 as YYNGEE. Trimming stripped 2 bases from V and 4 bases from J, with 9 bases between. The CDR3 length is 14 residues. The CDR3 nucleotides read TGTGCCAGCAGCGTTGGCCTAGCCACCGGGGAGCTGTTTTTT. This gives the protein CASSVGLATGELFF.

This clone was seen only a few times. This rearrangement joins TRBV7-2 to TRBJ1-3, with TRBD1 identical over 8 bases. This CDR3 is 14 amino acids long. V lost 5 bases, J lost 11 bases, and 11 bases stayed unmatched. The germline V gene encodes CDR1 SGHTA and CDR2 FQGNSA. The CDR3 here is CASSKDRGRDAIYF. The CDR3 nucleotides are TGTGCCAGCAGCAAAGACAGGGGCCGGGACGCCATATATTTT. Full variable domain (missing parts from reference TRBV7-2 and TRBJ1-3): GAGVSQSPSNKVTEKGKDVELRCDPISGHTALYWYRQSLGQGLEFLIYFQGNSAPDKSGLPSDRFSAERTGGSVSTLTIQRTQQEDSAVYLCASSKDRGRDAIYFGEGSWLTVV.

CDR3 loop: CASSPGGGGEQYF. CDR3 bases: TGTGCCAGCTCACCGGGCGGGGGTGGCGAGCAGTACTTC. The chain employs TRBV18 and TRBJ2-7; 7 bases map to TRBD2. V lost 3 bases and J lost 6; bases outside the gene matches: 5. Germline CDR1 reads KGHSH; CDR2 reads LQKENI. The CDR3 runs 13 residues.

J is TRBJ2-6 and V is TRBV28, with a weak D call TRBD1 (5 bases). The CDR3 sequence is 13 residues long. V dropped 6 bases and J dropped 4 bases, with 7 bases sitting between them. Germline CDR1 reads MDHEN; CDR2 reads SYDVKM. CDR3 sequence: CASRRQGANVLTF. DNA of the CDR3: TGTGCCAGCAGACGACAGGGGGCCAACGTCCTGACTTTC.

This CDR3 is CASSRNPSGGAWGYTF. CDR3 sequence (DNA): TGCGCCAGCAGCCGCAACCCTTCAGGGGGCGCATGGGGCTACACCTTC. The genes are TRBV5-1 and TRBJ1-2; 8 bases match TRBD1. After removal of 4 bases from V and 8 bases from J, the junction contained 16 bases not matched to a gene. The CDR3 runs 16 residues. CDR1 is SGHRS, CDR2 YFSETQ, per germline.

The rearrangement joins TRBV5-1 to TRBJ2-7; 8 bases are a match to TRBD1. The junction had 6 bases not matched to a gene; V was cut back by 4 bases and J by 0 bases. Looked up from germline, CDR1 is SGHRS and CDR2 is YFSETQ. CDR3 length: 15 amino acids. Here the CDR3 DNA reads TGCGCCAGCAGCGGCGGACAGGGCAGCTCCTACGAGCAGTACTTC. Its translation is CASSGGQGSSYEQYF.

This clone was picked up one time. The rearrangement joins TRBV6-6 to TRBJ2-4; 7 positions agree with TRBD2. The V segment lost 8 bases and the J segment 6 bases; nucleotides outside the gene matches: 7. CDR1 is MNHNY and CDR2 is SVGAGI in the germline V gene (reference sequence). The CDR3 totals 13 residues. CDR3 residues: CASQREVGNIQYF. CDR3 coding DNA: TGTGCCAGCCAACGGGAGGTTGGAAACATTCAGTACTTC.

This chain connects TRBV2 to TRBJ2-5, with 8 positions matching TRBD1. This CDR3 spans 15 amino acids. Germline V gene lookup returns CDR1 SNHLY and CDR2 FYNNEI. V gave up 5 bases and J gave up 4 bases; unmatched junction bases: 9. CDR3 protein: CASSLGQGQIETQYF. CDR3 nucleotides: TGTGCCAGCAGTCTCGGACAGGGACAGATAGAGACCCAGTACTTC.